This T cell receptor (beta chain) was documented in a study of cytomegalovirus exposure and HLA in healthy donors. The table lists this clone with a count of one. Antigen unknown. Study-wide findings and caveats: Later work found that TCR association rates differed between HLA loci; DRB1 had the most and HLA-C the fewest.

The V end was cut by 0 bases, the J end by 6 bases, with 13 bases between. CDR1 SGHKS and CDR2 YYEKEE come from the germline V gene (reference sequence). This CDR3 is 14 amino acids long. PCR amplification relied on 60 Vbeta primers (plus 13 Jbeta primers). Generated by immunoSEQ multiplex PCR, the TCRdb table keeps only in-frame clones and is missing some. The sample has around 210,000 clones; about 85% are singletons. The clonotype comes from a girl aged 2-9 years in good health and CMV-seronegative. This sequence joins TRBV5-5 and TRBJ2-7; D perhaps matches TRBD2 (5 bases). Sequenced: PBMCs. CDR3 DNA sequence: TGTGCCAGCAGCTTGGACCTAGCCGCGGGCGAGCAGTACTTC. The encoded protein is CASSLDLAAGEQYF. Full variable domain (missing parts from reference TRBV5-5 and TRBJ2-7): DAGVTQSPTHLIKTRGQQVTLRCSPISGHKSVSWYQQVLGQGPQFIFQYYEKEERGRGNFPDRFSARQFPNYSSELNVNALLLGDSALYLCASSLDLAAGEQYFGPGTRLTVT.